Following are 15 T cell receptor beta chains from one sample sequenced in a study of long-term antiretroviral therapy in people with HIV. The immunoSEQ assay was v3.0, run at survey level. The data were produced by immunoSEQ multiplex PCR, yet TCRdb's version contains in-frame clones alone and is incomplete. This table has roughly 30,000 clones, approximately 88% appearing once. The starting material was unsorted PBMCs, obtained 2.8 years after starting antiretroviral therapy. These receptors were obtained from a man aged 25 to 40 with HIV.

The rearrangement joins TRBV19 to TRBJ1-5, with 8 bases matching TRBD1. The CDR3 extends over 17 amino acids. Germline V lookup: CDR1 LNHDA, CDR2 SQIVND (reference sequence). Germline trimming cut 5 bases from V and 5 bases from J; bases unmatched to any gene: 14. CDR3 DNA: TGTGCCAGTAGTTACAGGGGGGAAGGGCATAGGGATCAGCCCCAGCATTTT. This encodes CASSYRGEGHRDQPQHF.

The CDR3, as DNA: TGTGCCAGCACCCGGGACAGTTCTTACGAGCAGTACTTC. It is translated as CASTRDSSYEQYF. The chain couples TRBV6-1 to TRBJ2-7; the match to TRBD1 covers 7 bases. The V gene end was trimmed by 7 bases and the J gene end by 4 bases; junction bases not matched to a gene: 7. The CDR3 spans 13 residues. Germline CDR1 reads MNHNS; CDR2 reads SASEGT.

This sequence joins TRBV7-9 and TRBJ1-4; 10 bases match TRBD1. V lost 5 bases and J lost 10; bases outside the gene matches: 4. CDR1 and CDR2 (germline): SEHNR, FQNEAQ (reference sequence). This CDR3 comprises 13 residues. The CDR3 nucleotides read TGTGCCAGCAGCAGGGGACAGGGGACAAAACTGTTTTTT. Translating it yields CASSRGQGTKLFF.

The rearrangement links TRBV7-2 to TRBJ1-5; possibly TRBD1 for D (5 bases). There are 16 residues in the CDR3. Germline CDR1 and CDR2: SGHTA and FQGNSA. The V gene lost 0 bases and the J gene lost 3 bases, with 12 bases spanning the gap. The CDR3 spells CASSLALGAFNQPQHF. The CDR3 nucleotides read TGTGCCAGCAGCTTAGCGCTTGGGGCCTTCAATCAGCCCCAGCATTTT.

This clone was detected only a few times. This chain links TRBV2 with TRBJ2-1, with TRBD1 matching 10 bases. From germline, CDR1 is SNHLY and CDR2 FYNNEI. V lost 6 bases, J lost 13 bases, and 15 bases stayed unmatched. The CDR3 runs to 15 residues. CDR3 in DNA: TGTGCCAGCAGGGGGGACAGGGGAATATCGGGGGTTCAGTTCTTC. Protein: CASRGDRGISGVQFF.

This clone was seen just once. This sequence joins TRBV10-3 and TRBJ1-1; 7 nucleotides line up with TRBD1. Germline CDR1 is ENHRY and CDR2 is SYGVKD. The CDR3 covers 14 residues. With 6 bases clipped from V and 3 bases from J, the junction kept 7 bases outside the gene matches. The CDR3 DNA reads TGTGCCATCAGGCAGGGGGGTAGGGACACTGAAGCTTTCTTT. It is translated as CAIRQGGRDTEAFF.

The CDR3 here is CSVEALAKNIQYF. The CDR3 DNA reads as TGCAGCGTTGAGGCGCTAGCCAAAAACATTCAGTACTTC. This chain connects TRBV29-1 to TRBJ2-4; D uncertain. The V gene lost 3 bases and the J gene lost 0 bases, with 6 bases spanning the gap. Germline CDR1 SQVTM, CDR2 ANQGSEA. The CDR3 sequence is 13 residues long.

The chain links TRBV19 to TRBJ2-3, with 7 bases identical to TRBD1. CDR3 length: 15 amino acids. The germline CDR1 and CDR2 sequences are LNHDA and SQIVND (reference sequence). V lost 5 bases, J lost 2 bases, and 7 bases stayed unmatched. The CDR3 bases are TGTGCCAGTAGTTTATACCAGGGGGACACAGATACGCAGTATTTT. Protein product: CASSLYQGDTDTQYF.

V usage is TRBV9 and J usage is TRBJ1-2; 8 nucleotides agree with TRBD1. V dropped 0 bases and J dropped 4; count of bases not matched to a gene: 5. CDR3 size: 15 residues. CDR1 is SGDLS and CDR2 is YYNGEE in the germline V gene. CDR3 region: CASSVDPTGGYGYTF. In DNA, the CDR3 is TGTGCCAGCAGCGTAGACCCTACAGGGGGCTATGGCTACACCTTC.

V gene TRBV10-2 combines with J gene TRBJ2-5; 9 bases map to TRBD1. Germline loops: CDR1 WSHSY, CDR2 SAAADI. The CDR3 is 16 residues long. Trimming cost V 6 bases and J 1 base; bases outside gene matches: 9. The CDR3 loop is CASRGLDRGLQETQYF. DNA for the CDR3: TGCGCCAGCAGAGGCTTGGACAGGGGACTCCAAGAGACCCAGTACTTC.

This clone was detected once. The V and J genes are TRBV28 and TRBJ1-2; D is ambiguous. CDR3 length: 14 residues. Germline CDR1 and CDR2: MDHEN and SYDVKM. V lost 7 bases and J 8 bases, leaving 20 bases between the germline ends. CDR3 region: CASTKPGYSSGYTF. Written as DNA, the CDR3 is TGTGCCAGCACTAAGCCCGGGTATTCTTCGGGCTACACCTTC.

The rearrangement joins TRBV7-2 to TRBJ1-1; D perhaps matches TRBD1 (5 bases). Germline lookup yields CDR1 SGHTA and CDR2 FQGNSA. This CDR3 has 13 residues. V lost 3 bases, J lost 5 bases, and 10 bases lay in between. Here the CDR3 reads CASSLEGATEAFF. In DNA form, the CDR3 reads TGTGCCAGCAGCTTGGAAGGGGCTACTGAAGCTTTCTTT.

The V call is TRBV7-6, the J call TRBJ2-2, with 11 bases matching TRBD1. Looked up from germline, CDR1 is SGHVS and CDR2 is FNYEAQ. This CDR3 is 17 amino acids long. V trimming: 4 bases; J trimming: 3 bases; junction bases outside the gene matches: 7. This CDR3 reads CASSSQGQGADTGELFF. In DNA form, the CDR3 reads TGTGCCAGCAGCTCTCAAGGACAGGGGGCAGACACCGGGGAGCTGTTTTTT.

The chain is built from TRBV4-2 and TRBJ2-7, with TRBD2 identical over 10 bases. The CDR3 is 14 residues long. Unmatched junction bases numbered 7, after V lost 6 bases and J lost 5 bases. The germline CDR1 and CDR2 sequences are LGHNA and YNFKEQ. Here the CDR3 reads CASSRSGGAHEQYF. DNA for the CDR3: TGTGCCAGCAGTCGGAGCGGGGGGGCCCACGAGCAGTACTTC.

The chain recombines TRBV28 with TRBJ2-7; unclear D gene. CDR3 length: 11 amino acids. Germline V gene lookup returns CDR1 MDHEN and CDR2 SYDVKM. Trimming shortened V by 5 bases and J by 6 bases, and 8 bases separated the two germline ends. CDR3 sequence: CASSAVGEQYF. CDR3 coding DNA: TGTGCCAGCAGTGCAGTAGGCGAGCAGTACTTC.